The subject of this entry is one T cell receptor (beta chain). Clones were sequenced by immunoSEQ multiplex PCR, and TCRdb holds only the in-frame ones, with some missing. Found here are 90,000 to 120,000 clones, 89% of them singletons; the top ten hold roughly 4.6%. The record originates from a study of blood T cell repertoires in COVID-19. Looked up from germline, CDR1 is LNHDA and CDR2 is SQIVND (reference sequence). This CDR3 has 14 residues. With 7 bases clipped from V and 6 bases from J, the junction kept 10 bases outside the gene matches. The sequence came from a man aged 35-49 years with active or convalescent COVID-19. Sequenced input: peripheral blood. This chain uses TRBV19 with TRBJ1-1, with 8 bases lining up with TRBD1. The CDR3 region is CASKGQQGAAEAFF. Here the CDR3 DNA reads TGTGCCAGTAAGGGCCAGCAGGGGGCCGCTGAAGCTTTCTTT.